Many counts were recorded for the clone carrying this T cell receptor (beta chain). Its antigen is currently unknown. The use of genomic DNA as template underpinned the TCR beta VDJ and CDR3 profiling. TCRdb independently ran MiXCR on the reads; one entry per CDR3 protein. The sample lists some 220,000 distinct CDR3 sequences, 30% to 35% seen once, with roughly 1.1% in the top ten. The source of the sample is a study of CD8+CD57+ T cells in acquired aplastic anemia. Overall study context: The DNA of sorted CD4+ and CD8+ cells averaged around 3 ug.

Between the trimmed V and J ends, which lost 2 bases and 5 bases, there was a span of 19 bases. From germline, CDR1 is LNHDA and CDR2 SQIVND (reference sequence). This CDR3 is built from 17 residues. Study-wide results and limits: Overlap between patients and controls comprised roughly 28 CD8+ CDR3 sequences.

Source material: sorted CD4+, CD8+, or CD8+CD57+ T cells (not recorded which) from PBMCs. This chain links TRBV19 with TRBJ1-5; weak D call: TRBD1 (6 bases). This receptor was identified in a human donor in good health, serving as a control. This CDR3 reads CASSIQGPTPYYQPQHF. The CDR3 region has the DNA TGTGCCAGTAGTATACAGGGGCCAACCCCATACTATCAGCCCCAGCATTTT.